The rows below give T cell receptor beta chains drawn from one sample of a study of blood T cell repertoires in COVID-19. Clones were read by immunoSEQ multiplex PCR, and TCRdb kept only the in-frame ones, dropping some. The sample lists 100,000 to 150,000 clones; 80% to 90% were seen once. The specimen was PBMCs or T cells enriched from blood (not recorded which). The receptors were gathered from a man aged 35 to 55 with acute COVID-19. The CDR3 runs from the conserved cysteine through the conserved F or W. The order of the fields is V gene, clone size, D gene, J gene, CDR3 protein, CDR3 DNA. A D gene is named only where the DNA matches it firmly. Rows may omit the clone size; those that give it use once, few, many or a size class.

v_gene: TRBV15
abundance: .
d_gene: .
j_gene: TRBJ2-1
CDR3aa: CATSRVGDEQFF
CDR3nt: TGTGCCACCAGCAGAGTAGGGGATGAGCAGTTCTTC

v_gene: TRBV7-2
abundance: .
d_gene: TRBD2
j_gene: TRBJ2-7
CDR3aa: CASSLGLDGSYEQYF
CDR3nt: TGTGCCAGCAGCTTGGGACTAGATGGTTCCTACGAGCAGTACTTC

v_gene: TRBV7-9
abundance: few
d_gene: TRBD2
j_gene: TRBJ2-3
CDR3aa: CASTRLAGRTDTQYF
CDR3nt: TGTGCCAGCACCAGGCTAGCGGGCCGCACAGATACGCAGTATTTT

v_gene: TRBV30
abundance: .
d_gene: TRBD1
j_gene: TRBJ2-2
CDR3aa: CAWFGTDTGELFF
CDR3nt: TGTGCCTGGTTTGGGACAGACACCGGGGAGCTGTTTTTT

v_gene: TRBV7-9
abundance: .
d_gene: .
j_gene: TRBJ1-6
CDR3aa: CASSYISNSPLHF
CDR3nt: TGTGCCAGCAGCTATATTAGCAACTCACCCCTCCACTTT

v_gene: TRBV7-9
abundance: few
d_gene: .
j_gene: TRBJ2-4
CDR3aa: CASSSLAFLAKNIQYF
CDR3nt: TGTGCCAGCAGCTCTCTAGCGTTCCTAGCCAAAAACATTCAGTACTTC

v_gene: TRBV10-3
abundance: .
d_gene: TRBD1
j_gene: TRBJ1-2
CDR3aa: CAIGDSNNYGYTF
CDR3nt: TGTGCCATTGGGGACAGCAATAACTATGGCTACACCTTC

v_gene: TRBV2
abundance: few
d_gene: .
j_gene: TRBJ1-4
CDR3aa: CASSGWVRGVFF
CDR3nt: TGTGCCAGCAGTGGGTGGGTCCGGGGAGTGTTTTTT

v_gene: TRBV7-3
abundance: .
d_gene: TRBD2
j_gene: TRBJ2-5
CDR3aa: CASSHGFGGRYQETQYF
CDR3nt: TGTGCCAGCAGCCATGGTTTCGGCGGGAGGTACCAAGAGACCCAGTACTTC

v_gene: TRBV5-1
abundance: .
d_gene: TRBD1
j_gene: TRBJ2-3
CDR3aa: CASSLGQGADTQYF
CDR3nt: TGCGCCAGCAGCTTGGGACAGGGGGCAGATACGCAGTATTTT